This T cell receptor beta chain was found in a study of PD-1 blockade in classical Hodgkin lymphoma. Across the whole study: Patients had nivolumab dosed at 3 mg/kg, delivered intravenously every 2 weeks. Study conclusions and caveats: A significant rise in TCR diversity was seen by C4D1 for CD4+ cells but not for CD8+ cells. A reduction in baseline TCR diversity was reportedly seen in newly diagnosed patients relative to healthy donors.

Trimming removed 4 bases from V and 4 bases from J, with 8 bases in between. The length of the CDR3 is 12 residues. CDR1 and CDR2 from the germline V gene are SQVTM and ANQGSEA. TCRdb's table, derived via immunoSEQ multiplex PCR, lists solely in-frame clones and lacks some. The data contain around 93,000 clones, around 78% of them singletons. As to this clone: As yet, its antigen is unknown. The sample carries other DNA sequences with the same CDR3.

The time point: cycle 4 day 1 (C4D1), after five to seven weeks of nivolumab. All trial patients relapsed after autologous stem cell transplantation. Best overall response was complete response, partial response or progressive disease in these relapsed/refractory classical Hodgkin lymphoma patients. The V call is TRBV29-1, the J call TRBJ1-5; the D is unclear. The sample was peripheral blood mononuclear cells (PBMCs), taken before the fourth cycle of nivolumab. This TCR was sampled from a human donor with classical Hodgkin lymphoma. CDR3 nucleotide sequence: TGCAGCGTTGGACGGCCGAATCAGCCCCAGCATTTT. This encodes CSVGRPNQPQHF.